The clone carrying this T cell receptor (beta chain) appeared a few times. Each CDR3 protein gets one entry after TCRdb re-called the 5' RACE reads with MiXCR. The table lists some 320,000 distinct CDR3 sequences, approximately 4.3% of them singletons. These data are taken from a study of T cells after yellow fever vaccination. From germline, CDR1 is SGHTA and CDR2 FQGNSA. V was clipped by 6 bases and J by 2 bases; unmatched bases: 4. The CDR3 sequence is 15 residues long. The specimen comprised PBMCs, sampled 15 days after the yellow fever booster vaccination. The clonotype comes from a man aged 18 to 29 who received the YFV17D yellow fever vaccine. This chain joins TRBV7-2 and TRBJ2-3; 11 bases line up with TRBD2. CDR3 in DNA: TGTGCCAGCAGACGACTAGCGGGGAACACAGATACGCAGTATTTT. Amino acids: CASRRLAGNTDTQYF.